The sequence of this TCR beta chain was determined in a study of blood T cell repertoires in COVID-19. Study-level background: Researchers got acute and convalescent COVID-19 samples from the United States, Italy and Spain. PBMCs, B-cell-depleted T cells, or T cells provided the cDNA or gDNA that made up the material.

In germline, CDR1 is MNHEY, CDR2 SVGAGI. The V and J ends lost 3 bases and 3 bases, in that order; junction bases with no gene match: 6. This CDR3 region has 15 residues. Authors' processing steps: Reference gene primer amplification yielded estimated nucleated cell counts. Sequencing used immunoSEQ multiplex PCR; TCRdb keeps in-frame clones, though not all of them. V and J calls plus clone size are reproduced from that table; the DNA served to infer D and trimming. The data contain 45,000 to 50,000 clones, 75% to 85% of them singletons. The sequence was collected from an elderly man in a cohort sampled during active COVID-19. The genes are TRBV6-5 and TRBJ2-7, with 9 nucleotides matching TRBD2. Sequences were obtained from peripheral blood. The CDR3 DNA reads TGTGCCAGCAGTTATATAGCGGGGGCGCACTACGAGCAGTACTTC. This sequence encodes CASSYIAGAHYEQYF.